The rows below give T cell receptor beta chains drawn from one sample of a study of blood T cell repertoires in COVID-19. Clones were sequenced by immunoSEQ multiplex PCR, and TCRdb holds only the in-frame ones, with some missing. This sample has roughly 180,000 clones, with roughly 84% found just once. The specimen was peripheral blood. The receptors derive from a woman older than 75 with active or convalescent COVID-19. CDR3s include the opening cysteine and the closing phenylalanine or tryptophan. The D gene is left open where the match is weak. Where a row states a size, it is once, few, many or the class of an expanded clone; other rows omit it.

>TRBV6-1|-|-|TRBJ1-5
CASSKKTGIDQPQHF
TGTGCCAGCAGCAAAAAAACAGGGATAGATCAGCCCCAGCATTTT
>TRBV11-2|TRBD1|few|TRBJ1-2
CASSTSGQGPVYGYTF
TGTGCCAGCAGCACGAGTGGACAGGGGCCTGTCTATGGCTACACCTTC
>TRBV19|-|few|TRBJ2-7
CASSEPGLSYEQYF
TGTGCCAGTAGTGAACCGGGACTGAGCTACGAGCAGTACTTC
>TRBV28|-|-|TRBJ1-1
CASSLSRGWYTEAFF
TGTGCCAGCAGTTTAAGCCGGGGATGGTACACTGAAGCTTTCTTT
>TRBV3-1/TRBV3-2|-|-|TRBJ1-1
CASSQATVNTEAFF
TGTGCCAGCAGCCAAGCCACTGTGAACACTGAAGCTTTCTTT
>TRBV19|TRBD1|-|TRBJ1-4
CASSSSGGTNEKLFF
TGTGCCAGTAGTTCCTCAGGGGGAACTAATGAAAAACTGTTTTTT
>TRBV2|-|-|TRBJ1-1
CASSGQTNTEAFF
TGTGCCAGCAGTGGACAAACGAACACTGAAGCTTTCTTT
>TRBV7-9|-|-|TRBJ1-1
CASSLVGDRNTEAFF
TGTGCCAGCAGCTTAGTCGGTGACAGGAACACTGAAGCTTTCTTT
>TRBV5-4|-|-|TRBJ1-3
CASSFRVSNTIYF
TGTGCCAGCAGCTTCAGGGTGTCGAACACCATATATTTT
>TRBV28|-|-|TRBJ1-6
CASSSRGTGYTPLHF
TGTGCCAGCAGTTCGCGCGGGACGGGATACACACCCCTCCACTTT
>TRBV7-9|-|-|TRBJ2-5
CASSPYRETQYF
TGTGCCAGCAGCCCCTATCGAGAGACCCAGTACTTC
>TRBV9|TRBD2|-|TRBJ2-7
CASSVGASGMYYEQYF
TGTGCCAGCAGCGTGGGAGCTAGCGGGATGTACTACGAGCAGTACTTC
>TRBV7-9|-|-|TRBJ1-1
CASSLRQGGTEAFF
TGTGCCAGCAGCTTACGGCAGGGCGGCACTGAAGCTTTCTTT
>TRBV9|-|-|TRBJ2-2
CASSLRQDQTGELFF
TGTGCCAGCAGCCTGAGACAGGATCAAACCGGGGAGCTGTTTTTT
>TRBV19|TRBD1|few|TRBJ2-3
CASSIVTGVGTDTQYF
TGTGCCAGTAGTATAGTGACAGGGGTTGGGACAGATACGCAGTATTTT
>TRBV7-3|TRBD1|-|TRBJ1-6
CASSLQGVDSPLHF
TGTGCCAGCAGCCTTCAGGGGGTGGATTCACCCCTCCACTTT
>TRBV19|-|-|TRBJ1-1
CASSMTGGGGTEAFF
TGTGCCAGTAGTATGACAGGCGGGGGGGGCACTGAAGCTTTCTTT
>TRBV6-1|-|-|TRBJ1-2
CASSEGTGINYGYTF
TGTGCCAGCAGTGAAGGAACAGGCATTAACTATGGCTACACCTTC
>TRBV19|-|-|TRBJ1-2
CASSMAPGNLGYTF
TGTGCCAGTAGTATGGCCCCAGGGAACCTTGGCTACACCTTC
>TRBV19|-|-|TRBJ2-2
CASSIRGNTGELFF
TGTGCCAGTAGTATCCGGGGGAACACCGGGGAGCTGTTTTTT
>TRBV3-1/TRBV3-2|TRBD2|-|TRBJ2-1
CASSPRLRLAGVSEQFF
TGTGCCAGCAGCCCGCGGCTTCGACTAGCGGGAGTGAGTGAGCAGTTCTTC
>TRBV3-1/TRBV3-2|TRBD2|-|TRBJ2-1
CASSQGTSGRASEQFF
TGTGCCAGCAGCCAAGGAACTAGCGGGAGGGCATCCGAGCAGTTCTTC
>TRBV19|TRBD1|-|TRBJ2-7
CASSKGQGTYEQYF
TGTGCCAGTAGTAAGGGACAGGGGACCTACGAGCAGTACTTC
>TRBV6-5|TRBD1|-|TRBJ2-5
CASRPPGQGKETQYF
TGTGCCAGCAGACCTCCGGGACAGGGAAAAGAGACCCAGTACTTC
>TRBV3-1/TRBV3-2|TRBD2|-|TRBJ2-7
CASSPLEASGGYEQYF
TGTGCCAGCAGCCCGCTCGAGGCTAGCGGGGGCTACGAGCAGTACTTC
>TRBV27|-|-|TRBJ2-2
CASSLSGLGGELFF
TGTGCCAGCAGTTTAAGCGGGCTCGGCGGGGAGCTGTTTTTT
>TRBV5-5|TRBD1|-|TRBJ2-3
CASSKSHRGSSDTQYF
TGTGCCAGCAGCAAGTCTCACAGGGGGAGTTCGGATACGCAGTATTTT
>TRBV19|-|-|TRBJ1-1
CASSIQGRNTEAFF
TGTGCCAGTAGTATCCAGGGGCGGAACACTGAAGCTTTCTTT
>TRBV20-1|TRBD2|-|TRBJ2-7
CSASSSGNTYEQYF
TGCAGTGCTAGTTCTAGCGGGAACACCTACGAGCAGTACTTC
>TRBV3-1/TRBV3-2|-|-|TRBJ2-1
CASSRLRNEQFF
TGTGCCAGCAGCCGGCTCAGGAATGAGCAGTTCTTC
>TRBV4-1|-|-|TRBJ2-5
CASSQFPGEETQYF
TGCGCCAGCAGCCAATTCCCGGGAGAAGAGACCCAGTACTTC
>TRBV7-3|TRBD1|-|TRBJ2-5
CASSRDSQETQYF
TGTGCCAGCAGCCGGGACAGCCAAGAGACCCAGTACTTC
>TRBV19|-|-|TRBJ1-1
CASKDGQIEAFF
TGTGCCAGTAAAGATGGACAGATTGAAGCTTTCTTT
>TRBV5-1|-|-|TRBJ1-5
CASSLGIRAGGNQPQHF
TGCGCCAGCAGCTTGGGGATACGGGCCGGGGGCAATCAGCCCCAGCATTTT
>TRBV6-5|-|-|TRBJ2-3
CASSTMTDTQYF
TGTGCCAGCAGTACTATGACAGATACGCAGTATTTT
>TRBV27|-|-|TRBJ1-1
CASSLWGDTEAFF
TGTGCCAGCAGTTTATGGGGGGACACTGAAGCTTTCTTT
>TRBV18|TRBD2|-|TRBJ2-1
CASSTGTSGSSEQFF
TGTGCCAGCTCTACCGGGACTAGCGGTTCTAGTGAGCAGTTCTTC
>TRBV6-1|TRBD2|-|TRBJ2-7
CASSEGGVWYEQYF
TGTGCCAGCAGTGAGGGGGGGGTCTGGTACGAGCAGTACTTC
>TRBV5-1|TRBD2|-|TRBJ2-1
CASSQAGGSNEQFF
TGCGCCAGCAGTCAGGCGGGGGGGAGCAATGAGCAGTTCTTC
>TRBV6-5|-|-|TRBJ1-1
CASRRVSEAFF
TGTGCCAGCAGGAGGGTTTCTGAAGCTTTCTTT
>TRBV5-1|TRBD2|-|TRBJ2-5
CASRSTSGRSFETQYF
TGCGCCAGCAGATCGACTAGCGGGAGGTCTTTTGAGACCCAGTACTTC
>TRBV12-3/TRBV12-4|-|-|TRBJ1-2
CASSLARESGYTF
TGTGCCAGCAGTTTAGCCCGAGAATCGGGCTACACCTTC
>TRBV7-9|-|-|TRBJ2-7
CASSLFGAPPYEQYF
TGTGCCAGCAGCTTATTTGGAGCGCCCCCCTACGAGCAGTACTTC
>TRBV6-5|TRBD1|-|TRBJ1-5
CVPGQYNQPQHF
TGTGTCCCGGGACAGTACAATCAGCCCCAGCATTTT
>TRBV4-1|-|-|TRBJ2-7
CASSQDREGSQAYEQYF
TGCGCCAGCAGCCAAGATCGTGAGGGTTCGCAGGCCTACGAGCAGTACTTC
>TRBV12-3/TRBV12-4|-|-|TRBJ2-7
CASSSPNEQYF
TGTGCCAGCAGTTCTCCTAATGAGCAGTACTTC
>TRBV18|TRBD1|-|TRBJ2-1
CASSRAGGGGEQFF
TGTGCCAGCTCACGGGCAGGGGGCGGTGGTGAGCAGTTCTTC
>TRBV19|TRBD1|-|TRBJ1-5
CASSILGQGLQPQHF
TGTGCCAGTAGTATTCTGGGACAGGGTTTGCAGCCCCAGCATTTT
>TRBV20-1|-|-|TRBJ1-2
CSARAYGYTF
TGCAGTGCTAGGGCCTATGGCTACACCTTC
>TRBV5-1|TRBD2|-|TRBJ2-4
CASSSGGAGDIQYF
TGCGCCAGCAGCTCCGGTGGAGCGGGGGACATTCAGTACTTC
>TRBV21-1|-|-|TRBJ2-3
CASSKGGEQGDTQYF
TGTGCCAGCAGCAAAGGAGGGGAACAGGGGGATACGCAGTATTTT
>TRBV11-2|-|few|TRBJ1-2
CASSWGLNSNYGYTF
TGTGCCAGCAGCTGGGGACTTAATTCTAACTATGGCTACACCTTC
>TRBV24-1|TRBD1|-|TRBJ1-2
CATSDNTGTANYGYTF
TGTGCCACCAGTGATAACACAGGGACAGCTAACTATGGCTACACCTTC
>TRBV15|-|-|TRBJ2-7
CATSRGSGFYEQYF
TGTGCCACCAGCAGAGGGTCGGGGTTCTACGAGCAGTACTTC
>TRBV2|-|-|TRBJ1-1
CASSLYLNTEAFF
TGTGCCAGCAGCTTATACTTGAACACTGAAGCTTTCTTT
>TRBV27|-|-|TRBJ1-1
CASSLSLGLNTEAFF
TGTGCCAGCAGTTTATCCTTGGGCTTGAACACTGAAGCTTTCTTT
>TRBV5-1|-|-|TRBJ2-2
CASSGDSYTGELFF
TGCGCCAGCAGCGGTGACTCATACACCGGGGAGCTGTTTTTT
>TRBV21-1|-|few|TRBJ1-3
CASSKKSGEGNTIYF
TGTGCCAGCAGCAAAAAATCAGGGGAAGGAAACACCATATATTTT
>TRBV20-1|TRBD1|-|TRBJ1-1
CSASTGETEAFF
TGCAGTGCTAGTACAGGGGAGACTGAAGCTTTCTTT
>TRBV18|TRBD2|few|TRBJ2-7
CASSPSGSGGGSSEQYF
TGTGCCAGCTCACCATCCGGGTCGGGAGGGGGGTCGAGTGAGCAGTACTTC